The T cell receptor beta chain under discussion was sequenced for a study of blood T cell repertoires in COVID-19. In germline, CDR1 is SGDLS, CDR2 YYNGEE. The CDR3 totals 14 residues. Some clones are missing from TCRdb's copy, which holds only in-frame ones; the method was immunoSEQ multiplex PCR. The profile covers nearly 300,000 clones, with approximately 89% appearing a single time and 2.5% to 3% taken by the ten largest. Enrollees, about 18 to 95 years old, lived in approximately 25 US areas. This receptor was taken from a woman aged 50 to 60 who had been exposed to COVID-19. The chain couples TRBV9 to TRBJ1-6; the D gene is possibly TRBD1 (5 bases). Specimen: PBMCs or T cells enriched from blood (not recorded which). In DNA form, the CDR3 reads TGTGCGAGCTCCCGGGGGACCTATAATTCACCCCTCCACTTT. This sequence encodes CASSRGTYNSPLHF.